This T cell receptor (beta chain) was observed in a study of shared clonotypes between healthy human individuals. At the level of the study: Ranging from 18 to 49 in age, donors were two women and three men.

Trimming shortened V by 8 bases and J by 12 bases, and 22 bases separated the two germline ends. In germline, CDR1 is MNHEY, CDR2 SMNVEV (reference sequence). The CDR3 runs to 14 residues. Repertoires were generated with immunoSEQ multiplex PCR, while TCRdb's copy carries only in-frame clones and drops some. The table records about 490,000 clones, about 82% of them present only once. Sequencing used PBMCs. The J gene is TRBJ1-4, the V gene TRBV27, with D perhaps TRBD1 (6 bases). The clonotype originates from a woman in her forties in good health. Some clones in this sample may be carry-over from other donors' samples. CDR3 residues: CASASGHPNGELFF. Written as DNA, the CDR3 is TGTGCCAGCGCCTCGGGACACCCAAACGGGGAACTGTTTTTT.